The T cell receptor (beta chain) under discussion was sequenced for a study of blood T cell repertoires in COVID-19. About the study: PBMCs, B-cell-depleted T cells, or T cells were the source of the cDNA or gDNA that made up the material.

This clone showed up just a few times. CDR1 and CDR2 from the germline V gene are SGHRS and YFSETQ. The V and J ends lost 3 bases and 6 bases, in that order; junction bases with no gene match: 2. This CDR3 has 13 residues. Sequenced by immunoSEQ multiplex PCR; TCRdb stores in-frame clones only, minus some. The table has about 290,000 clones, 85% seen once. The specimen was peripheral blood. This chain joins TRBV5-1 and TRBJ2-2; 7 bases match TRBD1. This clonotype was obtained from a woman aged 45-60 years with active or convalescent COVID-19. CDR3 sequence reads: CASSYQGAGELFF. The CDR3, as DNA: TGCGCCAGCAGCTATCAGGGGGCCGGGGAGCTGTTTTTT.